The next 9 T cell receptor beta chains were all read from a single sample in a study of PD-L1 blockade in urothelial cancer. Method: immunoSEQ multiplex PCR; TCRdb's copy keeps in-frame clones and lacks some. This table has 35,000 to 45,000 clones, more than 65% appearing once. Sequenced here: PBMCs, sampled around atezolizumab (anti-PD-L1) treatment. These receptors were obtained from a man between 70 and 80 years old with urothelial cancer.

By share, this clone counts as medium-sized (0.01 to 0.1%). The chain employs TRBV18 and TRBJ2-1; a weak D match, TRBD1 (6 bases). The CDR3 is 15 residues long. Germline V gene lookup returns CDR1 KGHSH and CDR2 LQKENI. The V end was cut by 3 bases, the J end by 9 bases, with 18 bases between. The CDR3 nucleotides read TGTGCCAGCTCACCGACAGGACGCAGCTTCGGTGAGCAGTTCTTC. Translation gives CASSPTGRSFGEQFF. Together with reference TRBV18 and TRBJ2-1, the CDR3 gives the full variable domain: NAGVMQNPRHLVRRRGQEARLRCSPMKGHSHVYWYRQLPEEGLKFMVYLQKENIIDESGMPKERFSAEFPKEGPSILRIQQVVRGDSAAYFCASSPTGRSFGEQFFGPGTRLTVL.

The chain carries TRBV4-3 and TRBJ1-1; no definite D call. The germline V gene has CDR1 LGHNA and CDR2 YSLEER. Trimming shortened V by 3 bases and J by 5 bases, and 10 bases separated the two germline ends. This CDR3 is 13 amino acids long. The CDR3 nucleotides are TGCGCCAGCAGCCAGAGAGCGGGGACTGAAGCTTTCTTT. This sequence encodes CASSQRAGTEAFF.

The chain employs TRBV6-1 and TRBJ2-7, with D unresolved. Trimming removed 7 bases from V and 5 bases from J, with 9 bases in between. The germline V gene has CDR1 MNHNS and CDR2 SASEGT. The length of the CDR3 is 11 residues. CDR3 in DNA: TGTGCCAGCACGTTTAGCAACGAGCAGTACTTC. Translating it yields CASTFSNEQYF.

The V call is TRBV18, the J call TRBJ1-5; 11 nucleotides match TRBD1. Germline CDR1 is KGHSH and CDR2 is LQKENI. The CDR3 is 19 amino acids. J gave up 5 bases and V 1 base, and 13 bases lay outside the gene matches. CDR3 amino acids: CASSPLDRGRGDPYQPQHF. The CDR3 DNA reads TGTGCCAGCTCACCACTGGACAGGGGGCGCGGGGACCCTTATCAGCCCCAGCATTTT. The full variable domain, its missing parts supplied by reference TRBV18 and TRBJ1-5, is NAGVMQNPRHLVRRRGQEARLRCSPMKGHSHVYWYRQLPEEGLKFMVYLQKENIIDESGMPKERFSAEFPKEGPSILRIQQVVRGDSAAYFCASSPLDRGRGDPYQPQHFGDGTRLSIL.

The gene calls are TRBV7-9 and TRBJ2-1; 10 nucleotides align to TRBD1. The CDR3 sequence is 16 residues long. The junction had 11 bases not matched to a gene; V was cut back by 4 bases and J by 8 bases. Germline CDR1 SEHNR, CDR2 FQNEAQ (reference sequence). Here the CDR3 reads CASSYTGTGAMDEQFF. CDR3 coding DNA: TGTGCCAGCAGCTATACCGGGACAGGGGCAATGGATGAGCAGTTCTTC.

The rearrangement uses TRBV5-4 and TRBJ2-3, with TRBD2 matching over 13 bases. Germline lookup yields CDR1 SGHNT and CDR2 YYREEE (reference sequence). With V trimmed by 4 bases and J by 4 bases, 9 bases remained unmatched. The CDR3 covers 17 residues. In DNA, the CDR3 is TGTGCCAGCAGCACCGGACTAGCGGGGGCCTCGGCAGATACGCAGTATTTT. Amino acid sequence: CASSTGLAGASADTQYF.

The chain recombines TRBV7-8 with TRBJ1-5; D is unresolved. CDR1 is SGHVS and CDR2 is FQNEAQ in the germline V gene. Trimming shortened V by 0 bases and J by 4 bases, and 7 bases separated the two germline ends. CDR3 size: 14 residues. CDR3 DNA: TGTGCCAGCAGCTTAGCCAGAGGGAATCAGCCCCAGCATTTT. Protein: CASSLARGNQPQHF. Variable domain in full (rest from reference TRBV7-8 and TRBJ1-5): GAGVSQSPRYKVAKRGQDVALRCDPISGHVSLFWYQQALGQGPEFLTYFQNEAQLDKSGLPSDRFFAERPEGSVSTLKIQRTQQEDSAVYLCASSLARGNQPQHFGDGTRLSIL.

The chain links TRBV6-1 to TRBJ2-7; a weak D match, TRBD1 (6 bases). Trimming took off 5 bases at V and 1 base at J, with 15 bases between the two ends. From germline, CDR1 is MNHNS and CDR2 SASEGT. This CDR3 has 15 residues. CDR3 in DNA: TGTGCCAGCAGTCCAGACAGGCTCGGGTCCTACGAGCAGTACTTC. Protein product: CASSPDRLGSYEQYF.

The chain recombines TRBV19 with TRBJ1-5; D is possibly TRBD1 (6 bases). Per germline, CDR1 LNHDA and CDR2 SQIVND (reference sequence). V gave up 3 bases and J gave up 2 bases, with 17 bases separating them. This CDR3 region has 17 residues. CDR3 region: CASSMYRTGRGNQPQHF. CDR3 DNA: TGTGCCAGTAGTATGTATCGTACAGGGAGAGGCAATCAGCCCCAGCATTTT.